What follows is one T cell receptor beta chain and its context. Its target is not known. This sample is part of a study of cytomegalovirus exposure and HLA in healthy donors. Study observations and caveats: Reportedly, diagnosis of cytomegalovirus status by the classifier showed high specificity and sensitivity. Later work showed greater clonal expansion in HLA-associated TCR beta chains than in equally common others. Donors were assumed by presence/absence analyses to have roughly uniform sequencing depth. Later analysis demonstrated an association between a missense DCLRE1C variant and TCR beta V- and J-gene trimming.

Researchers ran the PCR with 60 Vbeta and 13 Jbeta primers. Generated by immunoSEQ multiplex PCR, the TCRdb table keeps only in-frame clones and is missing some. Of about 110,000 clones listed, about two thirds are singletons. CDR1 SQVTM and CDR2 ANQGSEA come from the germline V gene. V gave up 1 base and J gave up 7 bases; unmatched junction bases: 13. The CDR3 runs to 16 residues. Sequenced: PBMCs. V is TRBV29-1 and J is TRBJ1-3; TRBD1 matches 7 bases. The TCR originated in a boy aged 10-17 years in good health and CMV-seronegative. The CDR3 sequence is CSVEGGGTVGTNTIYF. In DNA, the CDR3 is TGCAGCGTTGAAGGAGGTGGGACAGTTGGTACGAACACCATATATTTT.